The 14 T cell receptor beta chains in this list originate from one sample, sequenced in a study of cytomegalovirus exposure and HLA in healthy donors. The primer mix had 60 Vbeta and 13 Jbeta primers. This table comes from immunoSEQ multiplex PCR, and its TCRdb copy is limited to in-frame clones, with some not included. The profile shows under 200,000 clones, approximately 77% of them singletons. Sequencing used PBMCs. These receptors came from a man aged 25-45 years in good health and CMV-seropositive.

V gene TRBV2 combines with J gene TRBJ1-5, with D tentatively TRBD1 (5 bases). The CDR3 extends over 14 amino acids. V was pared by 0 bases and J by 9 bases, with 12 bases between. The germline V gene encodes CDR1 SNHLY and CDR2 FYNNEI. CDR3 coding DNA: TGTGCCAGCAGTGAAGCGACAGCCCGCGGGCCCCAGCATTTT. It encodes CASSEATARGPQHF.

The chain uses TRBV4-1 and TRBJ2-6; a possible D gene is TRBD2 (5 bases). The germline V gene has CDR1 MGHRA and CDR2 YSYEKL. V lost 3 bases and J 0 bases, leaving 9 bases between the germline ends. The CDR3 spans 16 residues. Here the CDR3 reads CASSQEASSGANVLTF. CDR3 coding DNA: TGCGCCAGCAGCCAGGAGGCGTCCTCTGGGGCCAACGTCCTGACTTTC.

The CDR3 sequence is CASSLQATNTGELFF. CDR3 DNA: TGTGCCAGCAGCTTACAGGCTACAAACACCGGGGAGCTGTTTTTT. The chain has TRBV7-2 and TRBJ2-2, with D uncertain. There are 15 residues in the CDR3. The V end lost 2 bases, the J end lost 2 bases, and 9 bases lay between the germline ends. Germline values: CDR1 SGHTA, CDR2 FQGNSA.

The V call is TRBV28, the J call TRBJ2-7; TRBD2 aligns across 15 bases. Trimming at V came to 6 bases and at J to 6 bases, leaving 6 bases not matched to a gene. The CDR3 spans 15 residues. The germline gives CDR1 MDHEN, CDR2 SYDVKM. The CDR3 loop is CASSWTSGGAGEQYF. CDR3 nucleotide sequence: TGTGCCAGCAGCTGGACTAGCGGGGGGGCAGGCGAGCAGTACTTC.

J is TRBJ2-2 and V is TRBV30, with D perhaps TRBD1 (5 bases). V was shortened by 2 bases and J by 1 base, with 8 bases between the two germline ends. In germline, CDR1 is GTSNPN, CDR2 SVGIG (reference sequence). The CDR3 runs to 14 residues. CDR3 sequence reads: CAWSLQVNTGELFF. The CDR3 DNA reads as TGTGCCTGGAGTTTACAGGTGAACACCGGGGAGCTGTTTTTT. Filled out from reference TRBV30 and TRBJ2-2, the complete variable domain reads SQTIHQWPATLVQPVGSPLSLECTVEGTSNPNLYWYRQAAGRGLQLLFYSVGIGQISSEVPQNLSASRPQDRQFILSSKKLLLSDSGFYLCAWSLQVNTGELFFGEGSRLTVL.

The chain employs TRBV6-5 and TRBJ2-7, with 8 bases fitting TRBD1. The V and J ends lost 5 bases and 1 base, in that order; junction bases with no gene match: 7. CDR3 length: 15 residues. Germline lookup yields CDR1 MNHEY and CDR2 SVGAGI. CDR3 sequence (DNA): TGTGCCAGCAGTCTTGACAGGGGATTTTCCTACGAGCAGTACTTC. This codes for CASSLDRGFSYEQYF.

V is TRBV2 and J is TRBJ1-5; 7 nucleotides line up with TRBD1. This CDR3 has 13 residues. Germline V gives CDR1 SNHLY, CDR2 FYNNEI. V dropped 7 bases and J dropped 7; count of bases not matched to a gene: 7. DNA of the CDR3: TGTGCCAGCATTGGGGACAGACTCCAGCCCCAGCATTTT. This encodes CASIGDRLQPQHF.

This clone is a singleton in its sample. Here the CDR3 reads CASSSARTGLKEQYF. The CDR3, as DNA: TGTGCCAGCAGTTCAGCCCGGACAGGGTTAAAAGAGCAGTACTTC. The chain employs TRBV28 and TRBJ2-7; 8 bases are shared with TRBD1. The CDR3 covers 15 residues. V was pared by 4 bases and J by 7 bases, with 12 bases of the junction left unmatched. CDR1 and CDR2 (germline): MDHEN, SYDVKM.

This clone has a single count. Other DNA sequences in this specimen translate into the identical CDR3. The J gene is TRBJ2-5, the V gene TRBV30, with TRBD2 identical over 8 bases. Per the germline V gene, CDR1 is GTSNPN and CDR2 is SVGIG (reference sequence). The length of the CDR3 is 15 residues. The V and J ends lost 3 bases and 2 bases, in that order; junction bases with no gene match: 8. The CDR3 reads CAWSPLAGGQETQYF. The DNA for the CDR3 is TGTGCCTGGAGCCCATTGGCGGGGGGACAAGAGACCCAGTACTTC.

CDR3: CASSVEGQGIGEQFF. DNA for the CDR3: TGTGCCAGCAGCGTGGAAGGACAGGGTATTGGTGAGCAGTTCTTC. The V call is TRBV9, the J call TRBJ2-1; the match to TRBD1 covers 8 bases. V lost 2 bases and J lost 9; bases outside the gene matches: 10. This CDR3 has 15 residues. Per germline, CDR1 SGDLS and CDR2 YYNGEE.

The chain joins TRBV6-5 to TRBJ2-2; 7 bases map to TRBD2. The junction had 7 bases not matched to a gene; V was cut back by 6 bases and J by 6 bases. Germline values: CDR1 MNHEY, CDR2 SVGAGI. The CDR3 has 14 amino acids. For the CDR3, the DNA is TGTGCCAGCAGCCCGGGACTACCTCCCGGGGAGCTGTTTTTT. Translating it yields CASSPGLPPGELFF.

The V and J genes are TRBV5-4 and TRBJ2-7; D is perhaps TRBD1 (5 bases). The CDR3 extends over 13 amino acids. V dropped 5 bases and J dropped 9 bases, with 18 bases sitting between them. Per the germline V gene, CDR1 is SGHNT and CDR2 is YYREEE (reference sequence). Written as DNA, the CDR3 is TGTGCCAGCAGATCTAAGACGGAGCAGGGGCAGTACTTC. This sequence encodes CASRSKTEQGQYF.

V is TRBV5-6 and J is TRBJ2-3; TRBD2 matches 10 bases. This CDR3 is 18 amino acids long. V lost 6 bases and J lost 0; bases outside the gene matches: 13. Germline values: CDR1 SGHDT, CDR2 YYEEEE. The CDR3 coding sequence is TGTGCCAGCACCCTAGTAGCGGGGGGCCGGACTAGCACAGATACGCAGTATTTT. It translates to CASTLVAGGRTSTDTQYF.

The rearrangement uses TRBV6-6 and TRBJ1-5, with TRBD1 matching over 7 bases. The ends lost 6 bases at V and 2 bases at J; junction bases unmatched: 4. Germline V gives CDR1 MNHNY, CDR2 SVGAGI (reference sequence). The CDR3 has 14 residues. The chain's CDR3 is CASSHTGGNQPQHF. For the CDR3, the DNA is TGTGCCAGCAGCCATACAGGGGGCAATCAGCCCCAGCATTTT.